The following is a T cell receptor beta chain sequence with its context. This sample was included in a study of blood T cell repertoires in COVID-19. Assay: immunoSEQ multiplex PCR; the TCRdb copy retains only in-frame clones and omits some. The table has about 98,000 clones, approximately 92% seen once. The ends lost 6 bases at V and 8 bases at J; junction bases unmatched: 6. This CDR3 region has 14 residues. CDR1 and CDR2 (germline): SNHLY, FYNNEI. J is TRBJ1-4 and V is TRBV2; TRBD1 agrees at 10 bases. The TCR was taken from a woman aged 50 to 65 with COVID-19, enrolled during active disease. The sequenced material came from peripheral blood. The CDR3 spells CASRADRGTEKLFF. DNA of the CDR3: TGTGCCAGCAGGGCGGACAGGGGGACGGAAAAACTGTTTTTT. Supplemented by reference TRBV2 and TRBJ1-4, the full variable domain reads EPEVTQTPSHQVTQMGQEVILRCVPISNHLYFYWYRQILGQKVEFLVSFYNNEISEKSEIFDDQFSVERPDGSNFTLKIRSTKLEDSAMYFCASRADRGTEKLFFGSGTQLSVL.